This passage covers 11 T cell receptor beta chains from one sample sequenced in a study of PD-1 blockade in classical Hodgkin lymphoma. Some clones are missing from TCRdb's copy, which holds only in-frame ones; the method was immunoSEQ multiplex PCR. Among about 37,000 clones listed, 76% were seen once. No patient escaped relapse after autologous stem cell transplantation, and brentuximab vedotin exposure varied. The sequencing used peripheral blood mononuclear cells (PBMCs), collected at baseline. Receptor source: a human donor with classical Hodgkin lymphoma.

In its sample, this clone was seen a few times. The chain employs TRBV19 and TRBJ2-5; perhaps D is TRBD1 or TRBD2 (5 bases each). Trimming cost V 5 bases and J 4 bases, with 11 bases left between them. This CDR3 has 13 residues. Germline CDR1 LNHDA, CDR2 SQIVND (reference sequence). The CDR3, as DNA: TGTGCCAGTAGTGAGGGACCCCGAGAGACCCAGTACTTC. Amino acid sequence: CASSEGPRETQYF.

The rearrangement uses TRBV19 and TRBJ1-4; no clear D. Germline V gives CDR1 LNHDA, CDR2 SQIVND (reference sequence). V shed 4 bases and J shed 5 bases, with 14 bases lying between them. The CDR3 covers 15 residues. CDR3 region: CASSTASADNEKLFF. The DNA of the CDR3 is TGTGCCAGTAGTACGGCATCGGCAGACAATGAAAAACTGTTTTTT. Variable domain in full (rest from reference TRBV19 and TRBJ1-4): DGGITQSPKYLFRKEGQNVTLSCEQNLNHDAMYWYRQDPGQGLRLIYYSQIVNDFQKGDIAEGYSVSREKKESFPLTVTSAQKNPTAFYLCASSTASADNEKLFFGSGTQLSVL.

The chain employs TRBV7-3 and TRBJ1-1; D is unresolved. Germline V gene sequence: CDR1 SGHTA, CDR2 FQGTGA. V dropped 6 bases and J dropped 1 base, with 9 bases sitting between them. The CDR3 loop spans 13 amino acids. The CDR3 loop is CASRLTQNTEAFF. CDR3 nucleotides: TGTGCCAGCAGGCTGACACAGAACACTGAAGCTTTCTTT.

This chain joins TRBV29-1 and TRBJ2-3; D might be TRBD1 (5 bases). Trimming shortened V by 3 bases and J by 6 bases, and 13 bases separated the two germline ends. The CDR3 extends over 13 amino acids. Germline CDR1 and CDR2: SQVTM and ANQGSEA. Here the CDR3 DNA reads TGCAGCGTTGAGCCCCTGACAGAGGATACGCAGTATTTT. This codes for CSVEPLTEDTQYF.

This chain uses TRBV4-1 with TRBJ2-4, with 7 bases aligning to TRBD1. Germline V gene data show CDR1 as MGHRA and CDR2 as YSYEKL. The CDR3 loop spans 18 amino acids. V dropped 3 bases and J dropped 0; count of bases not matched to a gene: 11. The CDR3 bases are TGCGCCAGCAGCCACGAAGGGCTGACAGGGTTAGCCAAAAACATTCAGTACTTC. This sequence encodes CASSHEGLTGLAKNIQYF.

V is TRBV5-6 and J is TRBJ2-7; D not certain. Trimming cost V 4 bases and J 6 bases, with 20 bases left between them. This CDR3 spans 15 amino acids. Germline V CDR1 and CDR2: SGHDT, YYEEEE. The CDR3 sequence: CASSPLFGQAGEQYF. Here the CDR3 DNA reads TGTGCCAGCAGCCCGCTGTTCGGTCAGGCCGGCGAGCAGTACTTC.

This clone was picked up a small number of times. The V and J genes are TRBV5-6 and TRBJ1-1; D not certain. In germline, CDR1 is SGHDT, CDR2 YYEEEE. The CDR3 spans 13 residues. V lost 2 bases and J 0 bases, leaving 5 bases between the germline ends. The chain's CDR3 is CASSFMMNTEAFF. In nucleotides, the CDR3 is TGTGCCAGCAGCTTCATGATGAACACTGAAGCTTTCTTT.

CDR3 DNA sequence: TGTGCCAGCAGTTTTAGGGTCAAGGGCACAGATACGCAGTATTTT. It specifies CASSFRVKGTDTQYF. This chain links TRBV27 with TRBJ2-3; D unresolved. The V gene's germline CDR1 is MNHEY and CDR2 SMNVEV (reference sequence). V was trimmed by 3 bases and J by 1 base, leaving 11 bases between them. This CDR3 contains 15 residues.

CDR3 in amino acids: CASSLATNTEAFF. The CDR3 DNA follows: TGTGCCAGCAGTTTGGCTACGAACACTGAAGCTTTCTTT. The V call is TRBV6-5, the J call TRBJ1-1; D gene uncertain. CDR3 length: 13 residues. Germline V gene lookup returns CDR1 MNHEY and CDR2 SVGAGI. V lost 4 bases and J lost 1, with 7 bases in between.

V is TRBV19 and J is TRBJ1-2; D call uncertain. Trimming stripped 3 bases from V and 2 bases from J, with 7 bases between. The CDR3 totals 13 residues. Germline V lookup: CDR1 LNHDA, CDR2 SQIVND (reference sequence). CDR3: CASSIGGNYGYTF. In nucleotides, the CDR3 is TGTGCCAGTAGTATCGGAGGAAACTATGGCTACACCTTC.

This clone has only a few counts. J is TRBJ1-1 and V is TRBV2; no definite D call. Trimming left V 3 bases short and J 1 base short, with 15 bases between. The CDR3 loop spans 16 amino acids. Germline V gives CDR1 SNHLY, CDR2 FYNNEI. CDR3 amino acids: CASSDSKQFQNTEAFF. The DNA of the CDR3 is TGTGCCAGCAGTGACTCAAAACAGTTCCAGAACACTGAAGCTTTCTTT. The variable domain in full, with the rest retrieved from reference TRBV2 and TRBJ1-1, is EPEVTQTPSHQVTQMGQEVILRCVPISNHLYFYWYRQILGQKVEFLVSFYNNEISEKSEIFDDQFSVERPDGSNFTLKIRSTKLEDSAMYFCASSDSKQFQNTEAFFGQGTRLTVV.